The clone carrying this T cell receptor (beta chain) was seen only a few times. The antigen is unknown. Via the markers CD45RO/CCR7/CD25/CD127/CD95/CD27, stem cell-like memory, regulatory, central memory and naive CD4+ cells were sorted. Investigators reverse transcribed all isolated RNA, so they sequenced expressed TCRB transcripts. The average read count of naive, central memory and regulatory T cell samples was around 3.8 million. The protocol was immunoSEQ multiplex PCR, while the TCRdb copy is restricted to in-frame clones and leaves out a portion. The sample lists about 340,000 clones, approximately 13% seen once, with about 0.015% in the top ten. This sample is drawn from a study of beta chain features in type 1 diabetes. Overall study results and limits: The similarity of naive, central memory and Treg TCRB repertoires appeared greater among patients than among healthy donors. Shortening of TCRB CDR3s, moderate but significant, appeared in all four CD4+ subsets of Type 1 diabetes patients.

This CDR3 comprises 15 residues. Deletions cut 0 bases from V and 0 bases from J, with 7 bases between. Germline assignment: CDR1 SGDLS and CDR2 YYNGEE. V and J are TRBV9 and TRBJ2-1; no clear D gene. The sequence derives from a woman aged 18-29 years with type 1 diabetes. Sequencing used naive CD4+ T cells from blood. Written as DNA, the CDR3 is TGTGCCAGCAGCGTAGAACAGTACTCCTACAATGAGCAGTTCTTC. Translated: CASSVEQYSYNEQFF.